This T cell receptor (beta chain) originates from a study of blood T cell repertoires in COVID-19. Looking at the study overall: Sites across the United States, Italy and Spain contributed samples from acute and convalescent COVID-19. PBMCs, B-cell-depleted T cells, or T cells provided the cDNA or gDNA that made up the material.

The CDR3 length is 16 residues. V shed 1 base and J 0 bases; nucleotides not matched to a gene: 3. Germline V gene lookup returns CDR1 ENHRY and CDR2 SYGVKD. Per the authors' pipeline: Estimation of nucleated cell counts was performed using reference gene primer amplification. Sequencing was performed with immunoSEQ multiplex PCR; in TCRdb, only in-frame clones are kept and a portion is missing. The DNA was the basis for D and trimming; V, J and clone size are from that table. The sample has roughly 110,000 clones; approximately 84% are singletons. The origin of this receptor is a woman between 55 and 75 years old with acute or convalescent COVID-19. The rearrangement links TRBV10-3 to TRBJ1-3; 7 bases match TRBD1. Material: peripheral blood. This CDR3 reads CAISEFQGVSGNTIYF. The DNA of the CDR3 is TGTGCCATCAGTGAGTTTCAGGGGGTCTCTGGAAACACCATATATTTT.